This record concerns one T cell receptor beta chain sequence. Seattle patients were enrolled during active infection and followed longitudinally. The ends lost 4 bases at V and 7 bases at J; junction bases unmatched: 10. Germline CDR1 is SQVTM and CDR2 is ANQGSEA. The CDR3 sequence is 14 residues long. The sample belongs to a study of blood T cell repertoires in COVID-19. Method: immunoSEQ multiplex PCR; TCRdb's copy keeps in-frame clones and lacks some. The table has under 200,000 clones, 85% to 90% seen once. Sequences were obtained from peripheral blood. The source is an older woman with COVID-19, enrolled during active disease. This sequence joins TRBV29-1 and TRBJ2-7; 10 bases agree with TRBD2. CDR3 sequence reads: CSVVRLAGAWEQYF. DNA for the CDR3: TGCAGCGTTGTAAGGCTAGCGGGAGCGTGGGAGCAGTACTTC.